A selection of T cell receptor beta chains follows, all from one sample in a study of T cell responses to AZD1222 COVID-19 vaccine. Sequencing used immunoSEQ multiplex PCR; TCRdb keeps in-frame clones, though not all of them. The sample records about 180,000 clones, 70% to 90% being singletons. The sample consisted of peripheral blood, taken 28 days after the second AZD1222 dose. The receptor set was obtained from an adult who received the AZD1222 COVID-19 vaccine. CDR3s include the opening cysteine and the closing phenylalanine or tryptophan. D genes are given only for firm matches. Where a row states a size, it is once, few, many or the class of an expanded clone; other rows omit it.

>NA|NA|TRBV21-1|TRBJ2-7
CASSAEGGSKSYEQYF
TGTGCCAGCAGCGCGGAAGGGGGCTCAAAATCCTACGAGCAGTACTTC
>NA|NA|TRBV6-2/TRBV6-3|TRBJ2-7
CASSYRGLGSPGSYEQYF
TGTGCCAGCAGTTACCGGGGGTTGGGGAGTCCAGGCTCCTACGAGCAGTACTTC
>NA|TRBD1|TRBV4-1|TRBJ1-1
CASSHRDRLNTEAFF
TGCGCCAGCAGCCACCGGGACAGGCTGAACACTGAAGCTTTCTTT
>NA|NA|TRBV9|TRBJ1-6
CASSVSGVGSPLHF
TGTGCCAGCAGCGTAAGCGGGGTGGGATCACCCCTCCACTTT
>NA|TRBD2|TRBV7-8|TRBJ2-1
CASSSREGGNEQFF
TGTGCCAGCAGCTCCCGGGAGGGGGGCAATGAGCAGTTCTTC
>NA|TRBD2|TRBV9|TRBJ2-7
CASSLTSGQGEQYF
TGTGCCAGCAGCTTGACTAGCGGCCAAGGAGAGCAGTACTTC
>NA|NA|TRBV11-2|TRBJ1-2
CASGFREDHGYTF
TGTGCCAGCGGCTTTAGGGAGGACCACGGCTACACCTTC
>NA|NA|TRBV6-5|TRBJ2-7
CASTFLRLVEQYF
TGTGCCAGCACCTTCCTCCGCTTGGTCGAGCAGTACTTC
>NA|TRBD1|TRBV4-2|TRBJ2-1
CASSQLYRGSYNEQFF
TGTGCCAGCAGCCAACTCTACAGGGGATCCTACAATGAGCAGTTCTTC
>NA|TRBD2|TRBV7-3|TRBJ2-3
CASSSTSAGWDTQYF
TGTGCCAGCAGCTCGACGTCAGCGGGGTGGGATACGCAGTATTTT
>few|NA|TRBV28|TRBJ2-3
CASSSGPDTQYF
TGTGCCAGCAGTTCCGGGCCAGATACGCAGTATTTT
>NA|NA|TRBV2|TRBJ2-5
CASSDSLRTDQETQYF
TGTGCCAGCAGTGATTCATTGCGTACAGATCAAGAGACCCAGTACTTC
>NA|TRBD2|TRBV5-6|TRBJ2-7
CASSPGLAGSLYEQYF
TGTGCCAGCAGCCCGGGACTAGCGGGGAGTCTCTACGAGCAGTACTTC
>NA|TRBD2|TRBV5-1|TRBJ2-1
CASSLAGTNNEQFF
TGCGCCAGCAGCTTGGCCGGGACTAATAATGAGCAGTTCTTC
>NA|TRBD2|TRBV19|TRBJ2-1
CASRRTSGAPGQFF
TGTGCCAGTAGGAGGACTAGCGGGGCGCCGGGGCAGTTCTTC
>NA|NA|TRBV7-2|TRBJ2-1
CASSLGDLHTSQFF
TGTGCCAGCAGCTTAGGGGACCTCCACACCTCCCAGTTCTTC
>NA|NA|TRBV5-1|TRBJ2-5
CASSLEGVGETQYF
TGCGCCAGCAGCTTGGAGGGGGTAGGGGAGACCCAGTACTTC
>once|TRBD2|TRBV7-3|TRBJ2-2
CASSTQGLAGTYTGELFF
TGTGCCAGCAGCACCCAAGGACTAGCGGGGACCTACACCGGGGAGCTGTTTTTT
>once|NA|TRBV21-1|TRBJ2-7
CASSKALLVDRVAYEQYF
TGTGCCAGCAGCAAAGCGCTTTTGGTGGACAGGGTAGCCTACGAGCAGTACTTC
>NA|TRBD1|TRBV2|TRBJ1-5
CASSGQGYSQPQHF
TGTGCCAGCAGTGGACAGGGATATAGTCAGCCCCAGCATTTT
>NA|NA|TRBV11-2|TRBJ2-2
CASRRRVGTGELFF
TGTGCCAGCCGACGCCGGGTGGGAACCGGGGAGCTGTTTTTT
>once|NA|TRBV6-1|TRBJ1-2
CASSEEGGRAYGSYTF
TGTGCCAGCAGTGAAGAGGGGGGGCGGGCCTATGGAAGCTACACCTTC
>NA|NA|TRBV11-3|TRBJ1-6
CASSLGSYNSPLHF
TGTGCCAGCAGCTTGGGCAGTTATAATTCACCCCTCCACTTT
>NA|NA|TRBV7-9|TRBJ2-5
CASSQWPYQETQYF
TGTGCCAGCAGCCAGTGGCCGTACCAAGAGACCCAGTACTTC
>NA|NA|TRBV2|TRBJ1-2
CASSDGFLGGYTF
TGTGCCAGCAGTGATGGTTTTTTGGGTGGCTACACCTTC
>NA|NA|TRBV30|TRBJ2-2
CAWSVLGSYTGELFF
TGTGCCTGGAGTGTTCTGGGCAGTTATACCGGGGAGCTGTTTTTT
>once|NA|TRBV7-3|TRBJ2-3
CASSLSGGHTDTQYF
TGTGCCAGCAGCTTATCGGGGGGCCACACAGATACGCAGTATTTT
>few|NA|TRBV5-6|TRBJ1-2
CASSSNYGYTF
TGTGCCAGCAGCTCGAACTATGGCTACACCTTC
>few|NA|TRBV6-1|TRBJ1-1
CASSEGPWNTEAFF
TGTGCCAGCAGTGAAGGTCCCTGGAACACTGAAGCTTTCTTT
>NA|NA|TRBV2|TRBJ1-5
CASSVIGSGNQPQHF
TGTGCCAGCAGTGTGATTGGAAGCGGCAATCAGCCCCAGCATTTT
>NA|NA|TRBV5-4|TRBJ2-2
CASSSKNRPGRELFF
TGTGCCAGCAGCTCAAAGAATAGGCCGGGCAGGGAGCTGTTTTTT
>NA|TRBD1|TRBV7-9|TRBJ2-7
CASSLYSGTDTYEQYF
TGTGCCAGCAGCTTATATTCCGGGACAGACACCTACGAGCAGTACTTC
>NA|NA|TRBV11-1|TRBJ1-1
CASSLRGGAFF
TGTGCCAGCAGCCTGAGGGGGGGAGCTTTCTTT
>NA|NA|TRBV19|TRBJ2-1
CASSIFASGARSNEQFF
TGTGCCAGTAGTATTTTCGCCTCTGGGGCCAGAAGCAATGAGCAGTTCTTC
>NA|NA|TRBV12-3/TRBV12-4|TRBJ1-2
CASSPGLGYGYTF
TGTGCCAGCAGCCCTGGTCTGGGGTATGGCTACACCTTC
>NA|TRBD2|TRBV5-1|TRBJ2-5
CASNSGGKETQYF
TGCGCCAGCAATTCGGGGGGAAAAGAGACCCAGTACTTC
>NA|TRBD2|TRBV7-2|TRBJ2-2
CASSPRGGNTGELFF
TGTGCCAGCAGCCCGCGGGGGGGGAACACCGGGGAGCTGTTTTTT
>few|NA|TRBV5-8|TRBJ2-2
CASSSSLRRNTGELFF
TGTGCCAGCAGTTCATCGTTAAGAAGGAACACCGGGGAGCTGTTTTTT
>once|NA|TRBV18|TRBJ2-7
CASSPDAPVSYEQYF
TGTGCCAGCTCACCCGATGCACCAGTTTCCTACGAGCAGTACTTC
>NA|TRBD1|TRBV5-1|TRBJ1-1
CASTQRQGMNTEAFF
TGCGCCAGCACCCAACGACAGGGCATGAACACTGAAGCTTTCTTT
>NA|TRBD1|TRBV3-1/TRBV3-2|TRBJ1-1
CASSLLQGGTEAFF
TGTGCCAGCAGCCTCTTACAGGGGGGCACTGAAGCTTTCTTT
>few|NA|TRBV2|TRBJ1-1
CASSKENTEAFF
TGTGCCAGCAGTAAAGAGAACACTGAAGCTTTCTTT
>once|NA|TRBV20-1|TRBJ1-2
CSARWERGYTF
TGCAGTGCTCGCTGGGAGCGTGGCTACACCTTC
>NA|NA|TRBV19|TRBJ1-5
CASIKFFGTVDQPQHF
TGTGCCAGTATTAAGTTTTTTGGGACGGTGGATCAGCCCCAGCATTTT
>NA|TRBD2|TRBV27|TRBJ2-7
CASSLTSGGANEQYF
TGTGCCAGCAGTCTTACTAGCGGGGGGGCCAACGAGCAGTACTTC
>NA|TRBD1|TRBV7-2|TRBJ1-2
CASSFDQLTGAYGYTF
TGTGCCAGCAGCTTTGACCAATTAACAGGGGCCTATGGCTACACCTTC
>NA|TRBD1|TRBV6-5|TRBJ1-6
CASSYSELRQGIPLHF
TGTGCCAGCAGTTACTCGGAATTGAGACAGGGAATCCCCCTCCACTTT
>NA|NA|TRBV6-2/TRBV6-3|TRBJ1-5
CASSYLNFDQPQHF
TGTGCCAGCAGTTACCTCAACTTCGATCAGCCCCAGCATTTT
>NA|NA|TRBV3-1/TRBV3-2|TRBJ2-2
CASSQDGGYGGELFF
TGTGCCAGCAGCCAAGATGGGGGGTACGGCGGGGAGCTGTTTTTT
>NA|TRBD2|TRBV2|TRBJ2-1
CASSEFSSGGSSSYNEQFF
TGTGCCAGCAGTGAGTTTTCCAGCGGGGGGAGCAGCTCCTACAATGAGCAGTTCTTC
>once|NA|TRBV5-1|TRBJ2-4
CASSLRVGENIQYF
TGCGCCAGCAGCTTGAGGGTAGGAGAAAACATTCAGTACTTC
>NA|NA|TRBV5-8|TRBJ1-5
CASRTGRNNQPQHF
TGTGCCAGCAGGACTGGACGGAACAATCAGCCCCAGCATTTT
>NA|NA|TRBV15|TRBJ1-5
CATSRDSSTGNQPQHF
TGTGCCACCAGCAGAGATTCTTCGACAGGCAATCAGCCCCAGCATTTT
>NA|TRBD1|TRBV9|TRBJ1-6
CASSKETGAGSPLHF
TGTGCCAGCAGCAAAGAGACAGGGGCGGGATCACCCCTCCACTTT
>once|NA|TRBV6-5|TRBJ1-6
CASSSGTENSPLHF
TGTGCCAGCAGCTCCGGGACGGAGAATTCACCCCTCCACTTT
>NA|NA|TRBV27|TRBJ2-3
CAPQGDEVWTDTQYF
TGTGCCCCCCAAGGCGACGAAGTCTGGACAGATACGCAGTATTTT
>NA|NA|TRBV6-2/TRBV6-3|TRBJ2-3
CASSYSGTFSTDTQYF
TGTGCCAGCAGTTACTCCGGGACCTTCAGCACAGATACGCAGTATTTT
>NA|NA|TRBV19|TRBJ2-5
CASSIGYGGQETQYF
TGTGCCAGTAGTATAGGGTACGGGGGCCAAGAGACCCAGTACTTC